This T cell receptor beta chain was recorded in a study of T cell changes during pregnancy in multiple sclerosis. Profiling relied on immunoSEQ multiplex PCR, and the TCRdb table lists in-frame clones only, not all of them. The table has some 60,000 clones, over 85% seen once. Germline lookup yields CDR1 SGHTA and CDR2 FQGTGA. The CDR3 sequence is 12 residues long. V lost 2 bases and J lost 6, with 8 bases in between. This TCR was recovered from a female donor in good health, enrolled as a control in a pregnancy study. V usage is TRBV7-3 and J usage is TRBJ2-7; no firm D call. The specimen comprised peripheral blood, sampled in the first trimester of pregnancy. CDR3 protein: CASSLQEGEQYF. As DNA, the CDR3 is TGTGCCAGCAGCTTACAGGAAGGCGAGCAGTACTTC.